Presented here are 18 T cell receptor beta chains from one specimen sequenced in a study of T cell repertoires in cytomegalovirus infection. These TCRs' antigens remain unknown. TCRdb re-analysed the reads in MiXCR, keeping a single row per CDR3 protein. The sample yields approximately 1,000,000 distinct CDR3 sequences, 31% seen once. Sample: cultured CD8+ T cells from PBMCs, taken from culture after CMV antigen stimulation. The origin of the receptors is a human donor in good health (CMV status not recorded). Some clones in this sample may be carry-over from other donors' samples.

This clonotype was counted only a few times. This sequence joins TRBV28 and TRBJ1-6; TRBD1 aligns across 8 bases. The CDR3 extends over 15 amino acids. The V segment lost 4 bases and the J segment 9 bases; nucleotides outside the gene matches: 8. Germline loops: CDR1 MDHEN, CDR2 SYDVKM. The CDR3 nucleotides are TGTGCCAGCAGTTCATGGAGACAGGGGTTTTCACCCCTCCACTTT. Amino acid sequence: CASSSWRQGFSPLHF.

This clonotype has at least ten counts. The rearrangement links TRBV7-8 to TRBJ2-2, with 11 bases lining up with TRBD2. The CDR3 consists of 18 residues. The trim removed 0 bases at V and 2 bases at J, leaving 5 bases unmatched. Germline V gene data show CDR1 as SGHVS and CDR2 as FQNEAQ. This CDR3 is CASSLALAGAPNTGELFF. The CDR3 coding sequence is TGTGCCAGCAGCTTAGCACTAGCGGGGGCTCCAAACACCGGGGAGCTGTTTTTT.

The chain recombines TRBV20-1 with TRBJ2-7; TRBD2 matches 8 bases. The CDR3 runs to 15 residues. The trim removed 5 bases at V and 3 bases at J, leaving 12 bases unmatched. CDR1 DFQATT and CDR2 SNEGSKA come from the germline V gene (reference sequence). For the CDR3, the DNA is TGCAGTGCTTCTACACCAGGACTAGCAAGCTACGAGCAGTACTTC. Its protein product is CSASTPGLASYEQYF.

This clonotype was observed many times. The V gene is TRBV6-2 or TRBV6-3, the J gene TRBJ2-2; 8 positions match TRBD2. Germline trimming cut 6 bases from V and 3 bases from J; bases unmatched to any gene: 9. From germline, CDR1 is MNHEY and CDR2 SVGEGT. The CDR3 runs to 16 residues. The CDR3 protein is CASSLLGGADTGELFF. CDR3 bases: TGTGCCAGCAGCCTCCTCGGGGGGGCGGACACCGGGGAGCTGTTTTTT.

Only a few counts were recorded for this clonotype. The chain is built from TRBV27 and TRBJ2-3; 7 bases align to TRBD1. With 2 bases clipped from V and 3 bases from J, the junction kept 2 bases outside the gene matches. In germline, CDR1 is MNHEY, CDR2 SMNVEV (reference sequence). The CDR3 totals 14 residues. Written as DNA, the CDR3 is TGTGCCAGCAGTTTAGGGACAGTGACAGATACGCAGTATTTT. Its protein is CASSLGTVTDTQYF.

This clonotype showed up many times. The V and J genes are TRBV7-9 and TRBJ2-4; D may be TRBD2 (6 bases). Between the trimmed V and J ends, which lost 2 bases and 0 bases, there was a span of 11 bases. CDR1 is SEHNR and CDR2 is FQNEAQ in the germline V gene (reference sequence). The CDR3 is 16 residues long. CDR3 region: CASSLWGELAKNIQYF. As DNA, the CDR3 is TGTGCCAGCAGCTTATGGGGGGAGTTAGCCAAAAACATTCAGTACTTC.

This clonotype has a handful of counts. The chain is built from TRBV6-6 and TRBJ2-3, with TRBD1 identical over 7 bases. Unmatched junction bases numbered 16, after V lost 6 bases and J lost 1 base. Germline CDR1 is MNHNY and CDR2 is SVGAGI (reference sequence). CDR3 size: 18 residues. CDR3 residues: CASSPGDPQGYRTDTQYF. The CDR3 nucleotides are TGTGCCAGCAGCCCCGGTGACCCACAGGGGTATCGCACAGATACGCAGTATTTT.

This clonotype was seen a few times. The CDR3 region is CASSLGRKGYEQYV. CDR3 in DNA: TGTGCCAGCAGCTTAGGTAGAAAGGGATACGAGCAGTACGTC. The gene calls are TRBV7-8 and TRBJ2-7; D gene ambiguous. The V gene's germline CDR1 is SGHVS and CDR2 FQNEAQ. V was cut by 1 base and J by 4 bases, with 11 bases left in between. The CDR3 is 14 residues long.

This clonotype occurred many times. CDR3 in DNA: TGTGCCAGTAGTTACTCTAACTATGGCTACACCTTC. Protein: CASSYSNYGYTF. V is TRBV19 and J is TRBJ1-2; D is ambiguous. The germline gives CDR1 LNHDA, CDR2 SQIVND (reference sequence). V gave up 5 bases and J gave up 0 bases, with 4 bases separating them. CDR3 length: 12 residues.

The chain employs TRBV19 and TRBJ2-3; tentative D call: TRBD2 (7 bases). Germline CDR1 LNHDA, CDR2 SQIVND (reference sequence). V lost 6 bases to trimming and J lost 1 base, with 23 bases between them. The CDR3 totals 18 residues. DNA for the CDR3: TGTGCCAGTAGCCCACGGGGGGCCCGGGAACTGGGCACAGATACGCAGTATTTT. It translates to CASSPRGARELGTDTQYF.

This clonotype has ten or more counts. V usage is TRBV7-8 and J usage is TRBJ2-1, with D uncertain. CDR1 and CDR2 from the germline V gene are SGHVS and FQNEAQ. V was cut by 5 bases and J by 6 bases, with 11 bases left in between. The length of the CDR3 is 13 residues. The CDR3 bases are TGTGCCAGCAGCAGACATATGGGCAATGAGCAGTTCTTC. Protein: CASSRHMGNEQFF.

V and J are TRBV7-9 and TRBJ2-7; the match to TRBD2 covers 8 bases. Germline V lookup: CDR1 SEHNR, CDR2 FQNEAQ (reference sequence). The CDR3 consists of 14 residues. V was clipped by 1 base and J by 5 bases; unmatched bases: 4. In DNA, the CDR3 is TGTGCCAGCAGCTTAGTGCGGGGGGCCCACGAGCAGTACTTC. This gives the protein CASSLVRGAHEQYF.

This clonotype came up a few times. The rearrangement links TRBV4-1 to TRBJ2-3, with D hard to call. Germline CDR1 reads MGHRA; CDR2 reads YSYEKL. The CDR3 spans 17 residues. The V gene lost 1 base and the J gene lost 1 base, with 15 bases spanning the gap. The CDR3, as DNA: TGCGCCAGCAGCCAAGTTCCTGTAAGGGAAGGCACAGATACGCAGTATTTT. It specifies CASSQVPVREGTDTQYF.

This clonotype occurred a few times. The chain carries TRBV12-3 or TRBV12-4 and TRBJ2-1, with 9 positions matching TRBD2. This CDR3 is 15 amino acids long. The J segment lost 8 bases and the V segment lost 3 bases, leaving 8 bases of the junction unmatched. The CDR3 region has the DNA TGTGCCAGCAGTTTTGGCGGGGGGGCCTGGGATGAGCAGTTCTTC. Translated, it gives CASSFGGGAWDEQFF.

This clonotype was counted between two and nine times. The chain recombines TRBV7-9 with TRBJ2-3; tentatively, D is TRBD1 or TRBD2 (5 bases each). The CDR3 totals 14 residues. The V end was cut by 5 bases, the J end by 0 bases, with 9 bases between. Germline CDR1 is SEHNR and CDR2 is FQNEAQ (reference sequence). The CDR3 coding sequence is TGTGCCAGCAGCCGGGACGGAAGCACAGATACGCAGTATTTT. Amino acid sequence: CASSRDGSTDTQYF.

The V gene is TRBV5-3, the J gene TRBJ1-1; 7 nucleotides agree with TRBD1. TRBV5-3 is an ORF for which the function is uncertain. The CDR3 is 13 residues long. V lost 8 bases, J lost 4 bases, and 8 bases stayed unmatched. CDR3: CASSRDSPTEAFF. The CDR3 nucleotides read TGTGCCAGCAGCCGGGACAGTCCCACTGAAGCTTTCTTT.

This sequence joins TRBV7-2 and TRBJ2-2; possible D gene TRBD1, 6 bases. V was clipped by 4 bases and J by 7 bases, with 16 bases between them. In germline, CDR1 is SGHTA, CDR2 FQGNSA. This CDR3 region has 15 residues. Here the CDR3 reads CASSSPRGASGELFF. In DNA, the CDR3 is TGTGCCAGCAGCTCGCCCAGGGGCGCGAGCGGGGAGCTGTTTTTT.

Concerning this clonotype: Germline is not matched at one junction end, which may reflect a read error. The gene calls are TRBV4-1 and TRBJ2-3; 7 positions match TRBD2. Germline lookup yields CDR1 MGHRA and CDR2 YSYEKL. This CDR3 comprises 16 residues. CDR3 DNA sequence: TGTGCCAGCAGCCAGGACCTAGCGGAGAGCACAGATACGCAGTATTTT. Its protein product is CASSQDLAESTDTQYF.